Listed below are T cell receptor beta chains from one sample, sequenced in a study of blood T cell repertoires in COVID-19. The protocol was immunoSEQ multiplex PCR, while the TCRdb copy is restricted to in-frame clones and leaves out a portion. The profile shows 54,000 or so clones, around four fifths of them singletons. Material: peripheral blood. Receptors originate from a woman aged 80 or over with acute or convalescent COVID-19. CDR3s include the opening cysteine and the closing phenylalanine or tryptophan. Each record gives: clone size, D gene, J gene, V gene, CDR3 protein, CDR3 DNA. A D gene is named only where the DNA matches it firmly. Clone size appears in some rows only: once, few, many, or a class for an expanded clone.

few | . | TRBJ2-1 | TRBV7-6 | CASSRPWLANPFRNEQFF | TGTGCCAGCAGCCGGCCCTGGCTAGCCAACCCCTTTCGTAATGAGCAGTTCTTC
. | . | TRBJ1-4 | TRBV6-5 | CASRQGANEKLFF | TGTGCCAGCAGACAGGGTGCCAATGAAAAACTGTTTTTT
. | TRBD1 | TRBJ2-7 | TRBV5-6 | CASSETGYRDEQYF | TGTGCCAGCAGCGAGACAGGGTACCGGGACGAGCAGTACTTC
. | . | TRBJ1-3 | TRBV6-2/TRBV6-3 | CASSYSLLRSGNTIYF | TGTGCCAGCAGTTACTCCCTATTGCGATCTGGAAACACCATATATTTT
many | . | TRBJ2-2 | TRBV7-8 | CASSPTGVNTGELFF | TGTGCCAGCAGCCCGACGGGAGTGAACACCGGGGAGCTGTTTTTT
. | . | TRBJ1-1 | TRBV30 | CAWDLQGNTEAFF | TGTGCCTGGGATTTACAGGGGAACACTGAAGCTTTCTTT
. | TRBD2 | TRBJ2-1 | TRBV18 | CASLGSSGSDNEQFF | TGTGCCAGCTTGGGGAGTAGCGGGAGCGACAATGAGCAGTTCTTC
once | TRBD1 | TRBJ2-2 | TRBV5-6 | CASSGGGTGVGELFF | TGTGCCAGCAGCGGCGGAGGGACAGGGGTCGGGGAGCTGTTTTTT
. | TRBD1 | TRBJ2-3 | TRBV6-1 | CASSVRFGQATDTQYF | TGTGCCAGCAGTGTCCGATTCGGACAGGCGACAGATACGCAGTATTTT
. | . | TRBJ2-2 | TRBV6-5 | CASSYSGGNTGELFF | TGTGCCAGCAGTTACTCGGGAGGGAACACCGGGGAGCTGTTTTTT
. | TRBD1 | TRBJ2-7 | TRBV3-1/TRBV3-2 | CASSQDWTGLDEQYF | TGTGCCAGCAGCCAAGATTGGACAGGGCTGGACGAGCAGTACTTC
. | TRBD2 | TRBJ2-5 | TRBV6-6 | CASSQKLAGETQYF | TGTGCCAGCAGTCAGAAACTAGCGGGTGAGACCCAGTACTTC
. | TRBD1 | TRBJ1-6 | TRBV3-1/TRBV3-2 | CASRQTGAWCNNSPLHF | TGTGCCAGCAGACAGACAGGGGCTTGGTGTAATAATTCACCCCTCCACTTT
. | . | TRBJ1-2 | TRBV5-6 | CASSLALDGLYGYTF | TGTGCCAGCAGCTTGGCGTTGGACGGACTCTATGGCTACACCTTC
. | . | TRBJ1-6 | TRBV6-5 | CASRGGSSYNSPLHF | TGTGCCAGCCGGGGGGGAAGCTCCTATAATTCACCCCTCCACTTT
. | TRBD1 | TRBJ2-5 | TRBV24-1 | CATRDREAAQETQYF | TGTGCCACCAGAGACAGGGAAGCGGCCCAAGAGACCCAGTACTTC
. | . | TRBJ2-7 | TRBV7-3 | CASSSGHLIYEQYF | TGTGCCAGCAGCTCGGGACATCTTATCTACGAGCAGTACTTC
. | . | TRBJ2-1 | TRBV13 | CASSAGQGVGEQFF | TGTGCCAGCAGCGCCGGGCAGGGTGTCGGTGAGCAGTTCTTC
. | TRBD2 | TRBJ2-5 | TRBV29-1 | CSVALAGGRETQYF | TGCAGCGTGGCACTAGCGGGGGGGCGAGAGACCCAGTACTTC
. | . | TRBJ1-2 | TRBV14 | CASSQALAGYTF | TGTGCCAGCAGCCAAGCGCTGGCCGGCTACACCTTC
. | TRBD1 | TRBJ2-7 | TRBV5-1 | CASSGTGTGLDEQYF | TGCGCCAGCAGCGGCACCGGGACAGGGCTCGACGAGCAGTACTTC
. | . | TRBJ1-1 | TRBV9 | CASSGGSSYTEAFF | TGTGCCAGCAGCGGGGGCTCATCGTACACTGAAGCTTTCTTT
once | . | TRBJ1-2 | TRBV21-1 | CARKGSLYGYTF | TGTGCCAGAAAGGGGTCCCTCTATGGCTACACCTTC
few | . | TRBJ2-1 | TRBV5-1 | CASALGHEQFF | TGCGCCAGCGCCCTAGGCCATGAGCAGTTCTTC
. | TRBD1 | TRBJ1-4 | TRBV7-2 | CASSLGGTGDRKLFF | TGTGCCAGCAGCTTAGGGGGGACAGGGGATCGAAAACTGTTTTTT
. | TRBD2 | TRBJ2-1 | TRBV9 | CASSVVLTSGGKSYNEQFF | TGTGCCAGCAGCGTAGTGTTGACTAGCGGGGGTAAGTCCTACAATGAGCAGTTCTTC
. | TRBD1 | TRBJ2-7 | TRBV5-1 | CASSLGQGAWYEQYF | TGCGCCAGCAGCTTGGGGCAGGGGGCCTGGTACGAGCAGTACTTC
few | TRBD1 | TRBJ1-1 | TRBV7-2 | CASSLTGMNTEAFF | TGTGCCAGCAGCTTGACAGGGATGAACACTGAAGCTTTCTTT
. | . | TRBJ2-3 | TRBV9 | CASSVTGYRTDTQYF | TGTGCCAGCAGCGTAACCGGTTATCGCACAGATACGCAGTATTTT
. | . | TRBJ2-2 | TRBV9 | CASSVDGNTGELFF | TGTGCCAGCAGCGTAGACGGGAACACCGGGGAGCTGTTTTTT
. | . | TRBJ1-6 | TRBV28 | CASSLSGRDSPLHF | TGTGCCAGCAGCTTGTCGGGCAGGGATTCACCCCTCCACTTT
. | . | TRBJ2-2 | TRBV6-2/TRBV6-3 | CASSRQGGRGELFF | TGTGCCAGCAGCCGACAGGGAGGTCGAGGGGAGCTGTTTTTT
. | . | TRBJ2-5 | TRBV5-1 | CASTYSGQETQYF | TGCGCCAGCACCTATAGCGGTCAAGAGACCCAGTACTTC
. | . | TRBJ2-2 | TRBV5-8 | CASSLVGSGGELFF | TGTGCCAGCAGCTTGGTCGGGTCGGGCGGGGAGCTGTTTTTT
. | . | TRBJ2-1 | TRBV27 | CASSLGGAQSSVQFF | TGTGCCAGCAGTTTGGGGGGGGCTCAGAGTAGTGTGCAGTTCTTC
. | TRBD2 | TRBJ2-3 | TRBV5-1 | CASSLMPAGGTDTQYF | TGCGCCAGCAGCTTGATGCCAGCGGGAGGCACAGATACGCAGTATTTT
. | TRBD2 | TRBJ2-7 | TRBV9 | CASSVASPGRGGSEQYF | TGTGCCAGCAGCGTAGCCTCCCCCGGGAGGGGGGGCAGCGAGCAGTACTTC
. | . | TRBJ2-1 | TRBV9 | CASSVATMGAIYNEQFF | TGTGCCAGCAGCGTAGCTACCATGGGGGCAATCTACAATGAGCAGTTCTTC
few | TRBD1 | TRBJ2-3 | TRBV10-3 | CAIVGQPDTDTQYF | TGTGCCATCGTGGGACAGCCCGACACAGATACGCAGTATTTT
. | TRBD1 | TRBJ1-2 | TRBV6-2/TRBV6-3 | CASSPLIRDSNYGYTF | TGTGCCAGCAGCCCTCTAATCCGGGACAGTAACTATGGCTACACCTTC
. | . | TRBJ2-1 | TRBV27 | CASNLGRGHPYNEQFF | TGTGCCAGCAACTTAGGGCGGGGCCACCCCTACAATGAGCAGTTCTTC
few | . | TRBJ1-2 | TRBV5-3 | CARGRDYYGYTF | TGTGCCAGGGGCAGGGATTACTATGGCTACACCTTC
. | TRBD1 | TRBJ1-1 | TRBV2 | CASSKLGQGAAEAFF | TGTGCCAGCAGTAAATTGGGACAGGGGGCCGCTGAAGCTTTCTTT
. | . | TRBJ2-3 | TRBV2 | CASSPPEEPTDTQYF | TGTGCCAGCAGCCCTCCCGAGGAGCCCACAGATACGCAGTATTTT
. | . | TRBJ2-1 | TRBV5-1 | CASSLTGESSYNEQFF | TGCGCCAGCAGCTTGACGGGGGAAAGCTCCTACAATGAGCAGTTCTTC
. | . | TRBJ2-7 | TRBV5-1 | CASSLETHASYEQYF | TGCGCCAGCAGCCTGGAGACACACGCTTCCTACGAGCAGTACTTC
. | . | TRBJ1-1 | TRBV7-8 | CASSDQTGGDTEAFF | TGTGCCAGCAGCGACCAGACGGGGGGTGACACTGAAGCTTTCTTT
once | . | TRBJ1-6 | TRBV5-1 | CASSDSRGGSPLHF | TGCGCCAGCAGCGACAGTCGAGGTGGTTCACCCCTCCACTTT
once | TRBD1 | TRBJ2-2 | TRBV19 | CASSIQGAAIGELFF | TGTGCCAGTAGTATCCAGGGGGCAGCGATCGGGGAGCTGTTTTTT
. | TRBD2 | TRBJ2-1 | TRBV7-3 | CASSSKTSEQFF | TGTGCCAGCAGCTCGAAGACTAGCGAGCAGTTCTTC
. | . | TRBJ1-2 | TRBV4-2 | CASSQAREYGYTF | TGTGCCAGCAGCCAAGCCAGGGAATATGGCTACACCTTC